This T cell receptor (beta chain) originates from a study of shared clonotypes between healthy human individuals. Points from the study as a whole: Few donors restricted represented genetic and exposure-history diversity.

Per germline, CDR1 MDHEN and CDR2 SYDVKM. The CDR3 has 14 residues. V was clipped by 8 bases and J by 2 bases, with 16 bases between them. Nashville, Tennessee was home to all donors, who were Caucasian adults. With regard to this clone: What it binds is not known.

The unsorted PBMC sample used ten immunoSEQ deep assay plates. Generated by immunoSEQ multiplex PCR, the TCRdb table keeps only in-frame clones and is missing some. The table shows approximately 500,000 clones, with nearly 80% occurring only once. This sequence joins TRBV28 and TRBJ2-7; D is undetermined. The sequenced sample was PBMCs. The clonotype originates from a woman between 35 and 50 years old in good health. Some clones in this sample may be carry-over from other donors' samples. The chain's CDR3 is CASGKGYNTYEQYF. CDR3 sequence (DNA): TGTGCCAGCGGGAAAGGGTATAACACCTACGAGCAGTACTTC.